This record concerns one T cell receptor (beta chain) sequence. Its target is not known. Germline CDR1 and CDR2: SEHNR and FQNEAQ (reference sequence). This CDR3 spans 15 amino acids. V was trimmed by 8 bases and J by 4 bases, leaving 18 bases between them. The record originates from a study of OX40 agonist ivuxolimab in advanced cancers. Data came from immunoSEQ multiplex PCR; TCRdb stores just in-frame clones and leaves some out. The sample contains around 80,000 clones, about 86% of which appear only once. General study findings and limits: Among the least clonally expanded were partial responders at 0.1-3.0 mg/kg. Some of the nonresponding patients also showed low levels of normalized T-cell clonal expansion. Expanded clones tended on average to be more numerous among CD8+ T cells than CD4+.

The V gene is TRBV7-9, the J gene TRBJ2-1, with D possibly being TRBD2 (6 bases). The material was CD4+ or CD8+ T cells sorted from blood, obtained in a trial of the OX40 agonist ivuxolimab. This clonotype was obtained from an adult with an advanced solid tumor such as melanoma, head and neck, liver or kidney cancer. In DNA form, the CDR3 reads TGTGCCAGCGGCCGGCTGGCGGAGGGGTACAATGAGCAGTTCTTC. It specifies CASGRLAEGYNEQFF.